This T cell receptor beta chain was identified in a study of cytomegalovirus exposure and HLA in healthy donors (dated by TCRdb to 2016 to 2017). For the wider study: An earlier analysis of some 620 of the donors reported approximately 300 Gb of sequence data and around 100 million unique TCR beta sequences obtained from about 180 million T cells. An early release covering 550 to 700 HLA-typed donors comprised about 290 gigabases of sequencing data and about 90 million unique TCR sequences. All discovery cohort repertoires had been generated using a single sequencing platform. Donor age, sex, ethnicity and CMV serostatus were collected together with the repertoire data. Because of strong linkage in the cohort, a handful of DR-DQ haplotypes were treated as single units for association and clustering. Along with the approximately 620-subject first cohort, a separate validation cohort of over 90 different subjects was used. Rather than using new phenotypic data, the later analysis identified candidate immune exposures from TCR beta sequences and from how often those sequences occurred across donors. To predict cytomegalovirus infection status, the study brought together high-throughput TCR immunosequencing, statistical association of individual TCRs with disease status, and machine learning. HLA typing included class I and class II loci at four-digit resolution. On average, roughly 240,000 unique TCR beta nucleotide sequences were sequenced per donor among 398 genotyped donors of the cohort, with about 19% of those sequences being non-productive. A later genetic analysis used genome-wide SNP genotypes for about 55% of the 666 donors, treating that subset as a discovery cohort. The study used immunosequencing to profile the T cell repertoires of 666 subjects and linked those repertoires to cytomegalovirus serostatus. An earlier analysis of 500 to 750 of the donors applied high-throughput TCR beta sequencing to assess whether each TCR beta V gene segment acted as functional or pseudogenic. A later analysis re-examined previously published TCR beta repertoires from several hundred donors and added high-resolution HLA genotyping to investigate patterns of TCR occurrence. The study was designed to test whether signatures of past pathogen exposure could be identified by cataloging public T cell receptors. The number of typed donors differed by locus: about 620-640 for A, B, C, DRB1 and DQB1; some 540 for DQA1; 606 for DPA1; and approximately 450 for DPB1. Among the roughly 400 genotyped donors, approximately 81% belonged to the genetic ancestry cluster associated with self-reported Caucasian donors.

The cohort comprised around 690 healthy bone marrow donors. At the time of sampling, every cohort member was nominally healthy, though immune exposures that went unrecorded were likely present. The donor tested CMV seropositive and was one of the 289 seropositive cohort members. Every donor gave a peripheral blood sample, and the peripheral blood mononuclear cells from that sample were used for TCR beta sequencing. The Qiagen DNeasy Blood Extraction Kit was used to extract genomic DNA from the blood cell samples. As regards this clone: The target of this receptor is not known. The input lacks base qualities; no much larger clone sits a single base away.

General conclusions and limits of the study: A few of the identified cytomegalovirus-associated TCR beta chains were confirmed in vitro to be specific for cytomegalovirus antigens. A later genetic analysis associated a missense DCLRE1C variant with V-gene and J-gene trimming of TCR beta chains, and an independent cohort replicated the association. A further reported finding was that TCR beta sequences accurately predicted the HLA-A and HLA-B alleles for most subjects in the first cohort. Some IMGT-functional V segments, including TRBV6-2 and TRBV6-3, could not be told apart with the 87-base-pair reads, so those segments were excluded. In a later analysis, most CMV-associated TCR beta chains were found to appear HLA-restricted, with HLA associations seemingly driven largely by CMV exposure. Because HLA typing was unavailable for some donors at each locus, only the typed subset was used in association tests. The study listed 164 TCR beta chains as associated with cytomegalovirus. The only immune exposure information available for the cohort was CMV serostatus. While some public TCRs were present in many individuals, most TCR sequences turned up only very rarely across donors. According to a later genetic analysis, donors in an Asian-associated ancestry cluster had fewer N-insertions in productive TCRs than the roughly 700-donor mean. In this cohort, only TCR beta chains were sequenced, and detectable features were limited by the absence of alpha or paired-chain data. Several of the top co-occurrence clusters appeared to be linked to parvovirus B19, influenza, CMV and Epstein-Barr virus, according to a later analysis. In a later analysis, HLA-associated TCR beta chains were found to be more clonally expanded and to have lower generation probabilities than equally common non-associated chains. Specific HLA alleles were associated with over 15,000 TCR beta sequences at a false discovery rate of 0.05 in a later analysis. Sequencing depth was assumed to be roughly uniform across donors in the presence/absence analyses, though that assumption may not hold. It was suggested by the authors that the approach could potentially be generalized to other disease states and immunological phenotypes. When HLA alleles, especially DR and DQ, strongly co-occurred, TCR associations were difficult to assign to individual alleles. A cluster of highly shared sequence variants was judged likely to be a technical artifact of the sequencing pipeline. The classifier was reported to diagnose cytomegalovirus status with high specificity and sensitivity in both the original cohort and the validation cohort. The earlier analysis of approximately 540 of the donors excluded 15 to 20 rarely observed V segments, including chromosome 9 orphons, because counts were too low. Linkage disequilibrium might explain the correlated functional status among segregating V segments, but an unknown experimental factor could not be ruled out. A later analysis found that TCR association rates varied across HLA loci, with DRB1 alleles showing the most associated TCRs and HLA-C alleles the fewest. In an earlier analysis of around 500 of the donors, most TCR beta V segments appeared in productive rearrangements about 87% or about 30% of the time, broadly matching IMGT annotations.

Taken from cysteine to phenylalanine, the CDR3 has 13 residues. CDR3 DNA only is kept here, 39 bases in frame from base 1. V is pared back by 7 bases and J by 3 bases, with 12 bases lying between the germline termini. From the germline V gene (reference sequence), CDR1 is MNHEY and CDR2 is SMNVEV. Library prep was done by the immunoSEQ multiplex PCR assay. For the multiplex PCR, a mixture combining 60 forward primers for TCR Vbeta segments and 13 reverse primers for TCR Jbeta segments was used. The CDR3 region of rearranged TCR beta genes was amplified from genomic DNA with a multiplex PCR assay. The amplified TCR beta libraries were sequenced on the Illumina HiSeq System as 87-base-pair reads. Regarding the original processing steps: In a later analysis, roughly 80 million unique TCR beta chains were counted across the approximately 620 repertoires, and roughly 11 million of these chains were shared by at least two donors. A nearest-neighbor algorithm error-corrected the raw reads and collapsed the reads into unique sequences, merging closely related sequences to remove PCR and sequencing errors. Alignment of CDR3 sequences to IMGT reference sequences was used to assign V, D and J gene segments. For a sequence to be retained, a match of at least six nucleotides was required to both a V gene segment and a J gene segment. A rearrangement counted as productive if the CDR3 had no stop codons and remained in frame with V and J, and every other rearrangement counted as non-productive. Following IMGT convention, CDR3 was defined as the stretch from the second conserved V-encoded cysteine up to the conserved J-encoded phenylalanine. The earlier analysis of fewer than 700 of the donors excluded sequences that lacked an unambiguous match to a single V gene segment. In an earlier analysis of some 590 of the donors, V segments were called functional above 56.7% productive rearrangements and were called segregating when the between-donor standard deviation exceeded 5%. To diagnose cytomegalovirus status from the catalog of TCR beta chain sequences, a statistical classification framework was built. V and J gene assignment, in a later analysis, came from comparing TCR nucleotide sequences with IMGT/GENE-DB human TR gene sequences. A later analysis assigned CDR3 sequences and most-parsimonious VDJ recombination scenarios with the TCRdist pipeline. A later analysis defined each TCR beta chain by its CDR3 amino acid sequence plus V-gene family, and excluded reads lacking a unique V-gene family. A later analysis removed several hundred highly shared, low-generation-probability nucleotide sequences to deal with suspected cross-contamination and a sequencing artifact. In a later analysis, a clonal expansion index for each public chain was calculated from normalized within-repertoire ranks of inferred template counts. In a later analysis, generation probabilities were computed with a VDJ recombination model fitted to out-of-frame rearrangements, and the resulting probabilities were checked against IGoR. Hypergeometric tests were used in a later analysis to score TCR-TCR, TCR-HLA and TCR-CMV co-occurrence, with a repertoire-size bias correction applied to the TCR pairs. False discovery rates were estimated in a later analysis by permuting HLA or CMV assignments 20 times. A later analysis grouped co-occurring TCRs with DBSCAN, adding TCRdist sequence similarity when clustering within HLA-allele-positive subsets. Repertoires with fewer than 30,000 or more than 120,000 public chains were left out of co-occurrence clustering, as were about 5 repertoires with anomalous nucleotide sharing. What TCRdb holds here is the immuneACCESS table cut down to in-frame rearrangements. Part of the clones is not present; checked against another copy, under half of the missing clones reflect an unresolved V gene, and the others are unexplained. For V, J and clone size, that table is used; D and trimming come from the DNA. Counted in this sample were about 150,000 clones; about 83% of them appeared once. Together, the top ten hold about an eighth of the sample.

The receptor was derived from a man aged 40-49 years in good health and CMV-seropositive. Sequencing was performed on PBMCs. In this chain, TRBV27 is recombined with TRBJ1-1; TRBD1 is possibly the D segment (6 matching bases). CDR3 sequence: CASKGETHTEAFF. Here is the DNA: TGTGCCAGCAAGGGGGAAACGCACACTGAAGCTTTCTTT.